This T cell receptor beta chain was profiled in a study of identical twins. The CDR3 totals 15 residues. J lost 2 bases, V lost 3 bases, and 3 bases had no gene match. Germline V gene sequence: CDR1 LGHNA, CDR2 YSLEER. TCRdb redid the calling of the 5' RACE reads with MiXCR, one entry per CDR3 protein. The data show about 470,000 distinct CDR3 sequences, 20% to 25% seen once. This same sample was also taken into another study, of T cells expressing NK-cell markers. Per that paper: The CD3+CD56-NKG2C+ fraction of a handful of donors was also led by these clonotypes.

The TCR comes from a woman aged 18-29 years in good health. This chain uses TRBV4-3 with TRBJ2-3, with 9 bases that match TRBD2. Material for sequencing was CD4+ T cells sorted from blood. CDR3 region: CASSHRLAATDTQYF. CDR3 nucleotides: TGCGCCAGCAGCCATAGACTAGCGGCCACAGATACGCAGTATTTT.